The sequence of this T cell receptor beta chain was determined in a study of cytotoxic CD8 clonotypes in ibrutinib-treated CLL. In the study overall: An average of 255,043 productive templates and 94,082 productive rearrangements was obtained per sample. Study-level results: Starting clonality was above that of age-matched healthy donors and tracked circulating CD8+ T-cell counts. Clonality showed a rise at ibrutinib response that reversed toward baseline at progression.

The V and J ends lost 3 bases and 6 bases, in that order; junction bases with no gene match: 6. CDR1 and CDR2 from the germline V gene are MNHEY and SMNVEV (reference sequence). This CDR3 comprises 14 residues. Points on this clone: No antigen is known for it.

Clones were sequenced by immunoSEQ multiplex PCR, and TCRdb holds only the in-frame ones, with some missing. In the table there are roughly 200,000 clones, about 72% of which are singletons. The TCR sequence derives from a human donor with chronic lymphocytic leukemia. The chain carries TRBV27 and TRBJ2-7; TRBD1 matches 9 bases. Sequencing used PBMCs, obtained after 24 months of ibrutinib treatment. The CDR3 protein is CASSLMGQGVEQYF. The CDR3 DNA follows: TGTGCCAGCAGTTTGATGGGACAGGGAGTCGAGCAGTACTTC.